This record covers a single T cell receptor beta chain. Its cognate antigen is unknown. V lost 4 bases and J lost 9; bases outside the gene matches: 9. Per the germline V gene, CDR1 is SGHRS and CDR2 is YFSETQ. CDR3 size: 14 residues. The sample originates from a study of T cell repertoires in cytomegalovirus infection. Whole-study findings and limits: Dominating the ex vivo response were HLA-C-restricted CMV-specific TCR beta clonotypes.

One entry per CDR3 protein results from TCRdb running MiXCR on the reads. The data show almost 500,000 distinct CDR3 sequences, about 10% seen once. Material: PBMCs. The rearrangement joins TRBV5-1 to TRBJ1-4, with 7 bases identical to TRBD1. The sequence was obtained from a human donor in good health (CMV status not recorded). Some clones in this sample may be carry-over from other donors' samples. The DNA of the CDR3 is TGCGCCAGCAGCCCCGGGACAGAGGGACAAAAACTGTTTTTT. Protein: CASSPGTEGQKLFF.